This T cell receptor beta chain was captured in a study of response to subunit inactivated influenza vaccine. The CDR3 is 15 amino acids. Trimming removed 2 bases from V and 6 bases from J; junction bases left unmatched: 9. Germline loops: CDR1 SGHRS, CDR2 YFSETQ. TCRdb re-analysed the RT-PCR reads in MiXCR, keeping a single row per CDR3 protein. The profile shows almost 600,000 distinct CDR3 sequences, 11% to 15% of them singletons. This TCR came from a man in his fifties or sixties who received an inactivated influenza vaccine. This specimen was PBMCs from blood, taken 11 to 12 days after vaccination. The chain joins TRBV5-1 to TRBJ2-7; 9 positions match TRBD2. The CDR3 here is CASSFRLAEGSEQYF. CDR3 coding DNA: TGCGCCAGCAGCTTCAGACTAGCGGAGGGGTCCGAGCAGTACTTC. The full variable domain, its missing parts supplied by reference TRBV5-1 and TRBJ2-7, is KAGVTQTPRYLIKTRGQQVTLSCSPISGHRSVSWYQQTPGQGLQFLFEYFSETQRNKGNFPGRFSGRQFSNSRSEMNVSTLELGDSALYLCASSFRLAEGSEQYFGPGTRLTVT.